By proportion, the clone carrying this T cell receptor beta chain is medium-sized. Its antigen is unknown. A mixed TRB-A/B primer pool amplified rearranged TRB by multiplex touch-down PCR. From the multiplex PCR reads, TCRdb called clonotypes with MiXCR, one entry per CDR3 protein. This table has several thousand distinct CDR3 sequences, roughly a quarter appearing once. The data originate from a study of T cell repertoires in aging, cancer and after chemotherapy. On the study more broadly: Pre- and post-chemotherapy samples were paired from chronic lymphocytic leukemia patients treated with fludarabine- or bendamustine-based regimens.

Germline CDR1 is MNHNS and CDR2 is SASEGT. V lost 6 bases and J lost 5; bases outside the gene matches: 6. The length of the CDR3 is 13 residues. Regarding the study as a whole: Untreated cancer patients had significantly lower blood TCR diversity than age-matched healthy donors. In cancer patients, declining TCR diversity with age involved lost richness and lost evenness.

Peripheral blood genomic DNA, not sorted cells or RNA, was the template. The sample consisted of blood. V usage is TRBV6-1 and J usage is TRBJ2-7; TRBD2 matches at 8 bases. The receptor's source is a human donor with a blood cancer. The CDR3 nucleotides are TGTGCCAGCAGCGAGCGGGAGATACACGAGCAGTACTTC. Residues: CASSEREIHEQYF.